The subject of this entry is one T cell receptor beta chain. The antigen remains unidentified. CDR1 and CDR2 from the germline V gene are SGHAT and FQNNGV. V dropped 2 bases and J dropped 12 bases, with 19 bases sitting between them. The CDR3 sequence is 15 residues long. The data originate from a study of cytomegalovirus exposure and HLA in healthy donors. Regarding the study as a whole: Most TCR sequences were seen very rarely across donors, but some public TCRs occurred in many. Among TCR beta chains of equal frequency, HLA-associated ones were more clonally expanded in a later analysis. There was a cluster of highly shared sequence variants that was likely a sequencing artifact. Reportedly, cytomegalovirus status was diagnosed with high sensitivity and specificity.

In the PCR, 60 Vbeta and 13 Jbeta primers were used. TCRdb's copy holds only in-frame clones and misses some; the assay was immunoSEQ multiplex PCR. The data show some 150,000 clones, 79% seen once. This sequence originates from a male donor in good health and CMV-seronegative. The gene calls are TRBV11-2 and TRBJ1-4, with D possibly matching TRBD1 (5 bases). Input material: PBMCs. CDR3 protein: CASSLIGGTALELFF. CDR3 coding DNA: TGTGCCAGCAGCTTAATTGGGGGGACCGCACTGGAACTGTTTTTT.